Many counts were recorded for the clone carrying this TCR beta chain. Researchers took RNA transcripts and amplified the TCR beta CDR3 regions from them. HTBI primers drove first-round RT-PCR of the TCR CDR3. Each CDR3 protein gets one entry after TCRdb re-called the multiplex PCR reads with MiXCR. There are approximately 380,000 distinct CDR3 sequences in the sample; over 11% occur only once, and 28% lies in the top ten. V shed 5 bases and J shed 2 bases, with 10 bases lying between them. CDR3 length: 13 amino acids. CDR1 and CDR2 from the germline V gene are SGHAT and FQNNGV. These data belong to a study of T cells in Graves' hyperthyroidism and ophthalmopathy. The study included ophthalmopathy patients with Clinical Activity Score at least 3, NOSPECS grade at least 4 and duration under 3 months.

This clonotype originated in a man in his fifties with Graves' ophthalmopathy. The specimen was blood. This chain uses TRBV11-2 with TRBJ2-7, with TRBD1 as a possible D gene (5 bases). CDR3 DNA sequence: TGTGCCAGCAGCAATGGACAAGCCTACGAGCAGTACTTC. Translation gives CASSNGQAYEQYF. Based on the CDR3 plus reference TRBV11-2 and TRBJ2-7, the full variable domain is EAGVAQSPRYKIIEKRQSVAFWCNPISGHATLYWYQQILGQGPKLLIQFQNNGVVDDSQLPKDRFSAERLKGVDSTLKIQPAKLEDSAVYLCASSNGQAYEQYFGPGTRLTVT.